The sequence of this TCR beta chain was determined in a study of regulatory T cells in long-lasting Graves disease. This clonotype appeared a few times. Its cognate antigen is unknown. Per germline, CDR1 MNHEY and CDR2 SMNVEV (reference sequence). Trimming pared 5 bases from V and 3 bases from J, leaving 17 bases between. CDR3 length: 15 amino acids. Points from the study as a whole: TCR diversity was lower in persistent than newly diagnosed Graves' disease.

Time point meaning: newly diagnosed GD, antithyroid drugs for less than 3 months. PBMC RNA served as the TCR library source. Libraries of TCR beta came from iRepertoire HTBI primers plus Arm-PCR of CDR3 regions. TCRdb recomputed calls from the multiplex PCR reads with MiXCR, one row per CDR3 protein. Of approximately 480,000 distinct CDR3 sequences listed, 15% to 20% are singletons. These data were likewise used in another study, on T cells in Graves' hyperthyroidism and ophthalmopathy. In that study: The TCR CDR3 first-round RT-PCR relied on the HTBI primer set.

The chain employs TRBV27 and TRBJ2-7, with D perhaps given as TRBD1 or TRBD2 (5 bases each). The TCR originated in a middle-aged man with Graves disease. This specimen consisted of peripheral blood mononuclear cells (PBMCs), obtained at new diagnosis, from a patient treated with antithyroid drugs. For the CDR3, the DNA is TGTGCCAGCAGTACCCTCTGGGGACGGTACTACGAGCAGTACTTC. Translated: CASSTLWGRYYEQYF.